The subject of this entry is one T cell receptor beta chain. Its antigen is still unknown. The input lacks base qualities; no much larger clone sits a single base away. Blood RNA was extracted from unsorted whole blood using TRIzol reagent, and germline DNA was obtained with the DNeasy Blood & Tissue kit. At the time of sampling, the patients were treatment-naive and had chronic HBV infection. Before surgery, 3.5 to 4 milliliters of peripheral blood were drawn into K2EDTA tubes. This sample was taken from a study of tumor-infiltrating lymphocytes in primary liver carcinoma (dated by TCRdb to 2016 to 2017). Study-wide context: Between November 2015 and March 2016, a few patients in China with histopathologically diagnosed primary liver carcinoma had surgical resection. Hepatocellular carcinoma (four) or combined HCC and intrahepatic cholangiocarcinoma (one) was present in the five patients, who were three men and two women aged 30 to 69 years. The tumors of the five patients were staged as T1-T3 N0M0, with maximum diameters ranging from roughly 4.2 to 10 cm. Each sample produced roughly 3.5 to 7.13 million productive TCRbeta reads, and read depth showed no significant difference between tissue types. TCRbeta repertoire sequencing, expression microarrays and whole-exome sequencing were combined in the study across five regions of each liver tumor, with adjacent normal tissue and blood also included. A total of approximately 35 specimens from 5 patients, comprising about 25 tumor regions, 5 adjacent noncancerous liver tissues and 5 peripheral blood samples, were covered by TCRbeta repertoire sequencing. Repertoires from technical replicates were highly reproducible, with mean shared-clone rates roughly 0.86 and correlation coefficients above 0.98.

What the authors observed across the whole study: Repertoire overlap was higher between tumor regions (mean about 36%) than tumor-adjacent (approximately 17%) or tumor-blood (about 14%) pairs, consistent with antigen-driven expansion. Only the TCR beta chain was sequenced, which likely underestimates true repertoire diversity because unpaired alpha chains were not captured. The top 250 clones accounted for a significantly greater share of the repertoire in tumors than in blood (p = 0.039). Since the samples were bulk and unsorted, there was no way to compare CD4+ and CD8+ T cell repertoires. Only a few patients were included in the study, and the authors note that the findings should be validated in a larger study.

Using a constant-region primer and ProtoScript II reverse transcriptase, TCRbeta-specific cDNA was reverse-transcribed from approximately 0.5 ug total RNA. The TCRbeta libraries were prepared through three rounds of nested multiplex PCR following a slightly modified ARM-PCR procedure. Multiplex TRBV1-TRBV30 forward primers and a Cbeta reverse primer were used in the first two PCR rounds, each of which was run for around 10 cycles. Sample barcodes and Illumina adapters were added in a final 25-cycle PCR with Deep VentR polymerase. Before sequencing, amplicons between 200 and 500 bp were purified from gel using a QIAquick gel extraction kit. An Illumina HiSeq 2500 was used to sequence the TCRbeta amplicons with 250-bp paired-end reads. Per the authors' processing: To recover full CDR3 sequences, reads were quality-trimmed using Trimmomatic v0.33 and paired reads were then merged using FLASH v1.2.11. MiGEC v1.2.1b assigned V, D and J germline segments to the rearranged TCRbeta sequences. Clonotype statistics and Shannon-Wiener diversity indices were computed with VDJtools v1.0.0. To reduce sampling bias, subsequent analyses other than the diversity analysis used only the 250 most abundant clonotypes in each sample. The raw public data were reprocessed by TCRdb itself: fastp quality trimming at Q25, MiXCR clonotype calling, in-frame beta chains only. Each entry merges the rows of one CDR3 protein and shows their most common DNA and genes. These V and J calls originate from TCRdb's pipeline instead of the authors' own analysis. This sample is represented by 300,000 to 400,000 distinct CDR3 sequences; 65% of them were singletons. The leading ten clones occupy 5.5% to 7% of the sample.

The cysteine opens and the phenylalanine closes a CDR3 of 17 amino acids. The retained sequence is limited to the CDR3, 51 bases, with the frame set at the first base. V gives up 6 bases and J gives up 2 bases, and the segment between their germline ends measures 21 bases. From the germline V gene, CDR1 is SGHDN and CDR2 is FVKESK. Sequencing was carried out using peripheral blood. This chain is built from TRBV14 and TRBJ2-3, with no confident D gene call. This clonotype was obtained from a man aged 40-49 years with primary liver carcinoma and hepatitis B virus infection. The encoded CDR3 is CASSLIKGLVPTDTQYF. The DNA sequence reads TGTGCCAGCAGTCTAATCAAGGGTCTGGTGCCCACAGATACGCAGTATTTT.